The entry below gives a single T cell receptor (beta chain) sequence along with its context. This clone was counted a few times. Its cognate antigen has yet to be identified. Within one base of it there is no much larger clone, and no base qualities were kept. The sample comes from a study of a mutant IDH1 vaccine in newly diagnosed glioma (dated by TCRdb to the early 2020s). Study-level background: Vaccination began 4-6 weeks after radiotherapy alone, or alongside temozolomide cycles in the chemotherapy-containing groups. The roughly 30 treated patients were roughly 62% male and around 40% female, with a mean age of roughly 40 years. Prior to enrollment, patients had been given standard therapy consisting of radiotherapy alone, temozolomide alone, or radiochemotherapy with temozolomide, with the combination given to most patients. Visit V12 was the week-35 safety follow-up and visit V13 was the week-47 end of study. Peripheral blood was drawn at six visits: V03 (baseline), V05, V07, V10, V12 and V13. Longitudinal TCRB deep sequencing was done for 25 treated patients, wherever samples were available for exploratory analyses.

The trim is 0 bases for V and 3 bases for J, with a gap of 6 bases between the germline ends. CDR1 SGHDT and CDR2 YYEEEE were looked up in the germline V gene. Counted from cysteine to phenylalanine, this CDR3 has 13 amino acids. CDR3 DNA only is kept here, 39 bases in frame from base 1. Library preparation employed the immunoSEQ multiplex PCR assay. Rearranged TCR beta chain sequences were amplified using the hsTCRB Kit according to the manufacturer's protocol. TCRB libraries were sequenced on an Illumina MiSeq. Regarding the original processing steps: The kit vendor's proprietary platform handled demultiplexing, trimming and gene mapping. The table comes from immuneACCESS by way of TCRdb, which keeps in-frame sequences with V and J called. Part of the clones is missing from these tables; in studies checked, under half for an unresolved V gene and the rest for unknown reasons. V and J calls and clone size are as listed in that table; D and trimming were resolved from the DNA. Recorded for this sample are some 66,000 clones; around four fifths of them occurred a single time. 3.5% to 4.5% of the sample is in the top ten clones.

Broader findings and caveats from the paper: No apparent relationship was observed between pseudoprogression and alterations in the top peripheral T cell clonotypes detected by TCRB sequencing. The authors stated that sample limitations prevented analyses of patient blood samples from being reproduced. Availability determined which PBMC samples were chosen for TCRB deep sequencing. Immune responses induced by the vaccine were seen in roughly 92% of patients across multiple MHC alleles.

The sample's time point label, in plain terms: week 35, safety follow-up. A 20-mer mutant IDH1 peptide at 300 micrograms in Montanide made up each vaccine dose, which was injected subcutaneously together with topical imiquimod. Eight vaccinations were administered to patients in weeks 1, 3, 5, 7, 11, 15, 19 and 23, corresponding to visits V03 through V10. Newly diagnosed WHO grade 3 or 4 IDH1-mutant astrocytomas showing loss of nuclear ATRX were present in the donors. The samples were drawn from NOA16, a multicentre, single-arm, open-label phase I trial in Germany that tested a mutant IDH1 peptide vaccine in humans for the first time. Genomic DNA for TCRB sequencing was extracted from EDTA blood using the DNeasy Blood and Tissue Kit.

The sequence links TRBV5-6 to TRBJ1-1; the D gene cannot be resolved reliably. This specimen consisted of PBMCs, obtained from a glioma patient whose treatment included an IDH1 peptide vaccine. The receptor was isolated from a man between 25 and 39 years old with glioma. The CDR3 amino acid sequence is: CASSLGLYTEAFF. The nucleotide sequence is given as TGTGCCAGCAGCTTGGGGCTGTACACTGAAGCTTTCTTT. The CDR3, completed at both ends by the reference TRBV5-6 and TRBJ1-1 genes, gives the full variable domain DAGVTQSPTHLIKTRGQQVTLRCSPKSGHDTVSWYQQALGQGPQFIFQYYEEEERQRGNFPDRFSGHQFPNYSSELNVNALLLGDSALYLCASSLGLYTEAFFGQGTRLTVV.